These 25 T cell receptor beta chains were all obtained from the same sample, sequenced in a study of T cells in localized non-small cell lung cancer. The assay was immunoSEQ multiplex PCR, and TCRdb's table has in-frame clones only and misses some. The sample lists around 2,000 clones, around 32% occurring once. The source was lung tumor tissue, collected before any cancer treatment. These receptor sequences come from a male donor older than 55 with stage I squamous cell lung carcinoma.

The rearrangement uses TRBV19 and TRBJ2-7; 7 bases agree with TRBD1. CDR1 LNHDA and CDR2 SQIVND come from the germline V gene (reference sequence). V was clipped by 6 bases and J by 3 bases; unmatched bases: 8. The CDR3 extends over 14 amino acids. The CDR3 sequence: CASSSGQSLYEQYF. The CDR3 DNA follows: TGTGCCAGTAGCTCGGGACAGAGCCTCTACGAGCAGTACTTC.

CDR3 DNA sequence: TGCGCCAGCAGCGCATCCTCGGGGATGAACACTGAAGCTTTCTTT. Residues: CASSASSGMNTEAFF. This chain links TRBV5-1 with TRBJ1-1; D unresolved. V was cut by 4 bases and J by 0 bases, with 13 bases left in between. The CDR3 has 15 residues. CDR1 SGHRS and CDR2 YFSETQ come from the germline V gene.

The CDR3 sequence: CASSFDRWDTEAFF. CDR3 in DNA: TGTGCCAGCAGCTTCGATCGATGGGACACTGAAGCTTTCTTT. The J gene is TRBJ1-1, the V gene TRBV11-3; no firm D call. The CDR3 sequence is 14 residues long. Germline assignment: CDR1 SGHNT and CDR2 YENEEA. V dropped 3 bases and J dropped 3 bases, with 11 bases sitting between them.

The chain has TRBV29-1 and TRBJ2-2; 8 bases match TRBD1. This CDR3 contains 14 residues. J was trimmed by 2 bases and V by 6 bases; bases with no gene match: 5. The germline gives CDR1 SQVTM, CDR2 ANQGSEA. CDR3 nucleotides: TGCAGCGTCGGGACAGGCGTTAACACCGGGGAGCTGTTTTTT. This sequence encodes CSVGTGVNTGELFF.

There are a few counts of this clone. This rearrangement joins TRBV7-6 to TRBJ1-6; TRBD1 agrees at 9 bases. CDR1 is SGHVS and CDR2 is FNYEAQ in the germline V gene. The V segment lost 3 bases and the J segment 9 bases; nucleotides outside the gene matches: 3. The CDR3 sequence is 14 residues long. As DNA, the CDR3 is TGTGCCAGCAGCTTGGAGGACAGGGGTTCACCCCTCCACTTT. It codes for CASSLEDRGSPLHF.

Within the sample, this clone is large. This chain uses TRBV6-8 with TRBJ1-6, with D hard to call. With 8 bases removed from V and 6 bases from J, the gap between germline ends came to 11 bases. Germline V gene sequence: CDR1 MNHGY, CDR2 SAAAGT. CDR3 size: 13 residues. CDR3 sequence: CASCLVLNSPLHF. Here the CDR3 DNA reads TGTGCCAGCTGCCTCGTCCTTAATTCACCCCTCCACTTT.

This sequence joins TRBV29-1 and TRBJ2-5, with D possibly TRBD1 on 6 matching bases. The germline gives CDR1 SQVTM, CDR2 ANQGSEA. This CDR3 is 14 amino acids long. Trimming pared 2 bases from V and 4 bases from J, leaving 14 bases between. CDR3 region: CSVEKAGAGETQYF. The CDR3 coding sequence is TGCAGCGTTGAAAAAGCAGGGGCGGGAGAGACCCAGTACTTC.

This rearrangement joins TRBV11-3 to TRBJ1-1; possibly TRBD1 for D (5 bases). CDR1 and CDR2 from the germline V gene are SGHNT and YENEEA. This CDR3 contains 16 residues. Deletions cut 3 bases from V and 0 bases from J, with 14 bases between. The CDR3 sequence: CASSLGSRVMNTEAFF. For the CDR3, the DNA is TGTGCCAGCAGCTTGGGTAGCAGGGTCATGAACACTGAAGCTTTCTTT. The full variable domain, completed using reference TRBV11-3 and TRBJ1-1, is EAGVVQSPRYKIIEKKQPVAFWCNPISGHNTLYWYLQNLGQGPELLIRYENEEAVDDSQLPKDRFSAERLKGVDSTLKIQPAELGDSAVYLCASSLGSRVMNTEAFFGQGTRLTVV.

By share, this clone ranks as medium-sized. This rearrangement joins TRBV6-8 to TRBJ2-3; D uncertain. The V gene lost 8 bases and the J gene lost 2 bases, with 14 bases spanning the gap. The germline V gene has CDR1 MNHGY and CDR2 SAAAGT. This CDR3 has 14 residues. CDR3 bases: TGTGCCAGCGTGAAAGAAGACAACACAGATACGCAGTATTTT. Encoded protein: CASVKEDNTDTQYF.

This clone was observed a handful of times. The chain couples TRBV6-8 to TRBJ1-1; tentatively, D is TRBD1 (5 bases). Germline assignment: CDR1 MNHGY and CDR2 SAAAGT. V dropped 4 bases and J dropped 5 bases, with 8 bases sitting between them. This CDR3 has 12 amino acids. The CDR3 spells CASSFRGTEAFF. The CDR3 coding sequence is TGTGCCAGCAGTTTCCGGGGGACTGAAGCTTTCTTT.

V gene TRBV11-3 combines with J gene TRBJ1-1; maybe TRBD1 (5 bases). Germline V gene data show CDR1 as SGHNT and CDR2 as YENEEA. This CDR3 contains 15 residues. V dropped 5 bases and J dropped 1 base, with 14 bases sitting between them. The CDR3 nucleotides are TGTGCCAGCAGCAGAAACCAGGGACGGAACACTGAAGCTTTCTTT. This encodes CASSRNQGRNTEAFF.

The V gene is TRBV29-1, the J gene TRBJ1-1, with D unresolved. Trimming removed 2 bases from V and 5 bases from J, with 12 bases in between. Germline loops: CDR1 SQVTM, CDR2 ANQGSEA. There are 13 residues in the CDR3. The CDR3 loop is CSVEREVGTEAFF. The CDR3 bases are TGCAGCGTTGAAAGGGAGGTAGGGACTGAAGCTTTCTTT.

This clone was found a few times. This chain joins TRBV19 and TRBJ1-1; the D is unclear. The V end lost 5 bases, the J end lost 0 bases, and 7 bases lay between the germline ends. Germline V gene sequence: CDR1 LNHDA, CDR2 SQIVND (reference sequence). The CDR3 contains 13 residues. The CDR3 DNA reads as TGTGCCAGTAGTGATACGTTGAACACTGAAGCTTTCTTT. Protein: CASSDTLNTEAFF.

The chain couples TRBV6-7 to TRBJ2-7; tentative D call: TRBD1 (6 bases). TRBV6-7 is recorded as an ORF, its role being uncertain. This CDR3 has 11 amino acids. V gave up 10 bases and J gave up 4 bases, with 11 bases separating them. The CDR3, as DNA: TGTGCCACGTCTCAGGGGTACGAGCAGTACTTC. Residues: CATSQGYEQYF.

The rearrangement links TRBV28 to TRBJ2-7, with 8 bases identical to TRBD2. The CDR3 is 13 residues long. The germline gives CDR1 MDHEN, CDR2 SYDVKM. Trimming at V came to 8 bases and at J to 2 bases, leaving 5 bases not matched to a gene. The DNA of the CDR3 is TGTGCCAGCGTGAGCGGGAGTACCTACGAGCAGTACTTC. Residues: CASVSGSTYEQYF.

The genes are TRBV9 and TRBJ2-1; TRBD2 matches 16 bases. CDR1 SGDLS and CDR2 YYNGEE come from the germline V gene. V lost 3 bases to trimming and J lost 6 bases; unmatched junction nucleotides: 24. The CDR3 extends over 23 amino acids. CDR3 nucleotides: TGTGCCAGCAGCGCCTTTGATAGTTGGGGACTAGCGGGAGGGATTAACTGGGTCAATGAGCAGTTCTTC. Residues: CASSAFDSWGLAGGINWVNEQFF.

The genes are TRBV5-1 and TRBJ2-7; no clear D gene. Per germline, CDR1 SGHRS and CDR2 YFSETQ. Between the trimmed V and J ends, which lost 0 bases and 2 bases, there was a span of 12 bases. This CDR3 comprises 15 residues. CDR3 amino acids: CASSLEGGRAYEQYF. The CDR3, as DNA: TGCGCCAGCAGCTTGGAAGGCGGCAGAGCCTACGAGCAGTACTTC. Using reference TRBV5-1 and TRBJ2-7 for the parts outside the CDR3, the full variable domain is KAGVTQTPRYLIKTRGQQVTLSCSPISGHRSVSWYQQTPGQGLQFLFEYFSETQRNKGNFPGRFSGRQFSNSRSEMNVSTLELGDSALYLCASSLEGGRAYEQYFGPGTRLTVT.

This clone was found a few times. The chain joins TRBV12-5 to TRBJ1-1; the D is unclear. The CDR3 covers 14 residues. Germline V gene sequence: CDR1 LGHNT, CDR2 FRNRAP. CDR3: CASTLSGVDTEAFF. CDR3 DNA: TGTGCCAGCACCCTTAGCGGAGTGGACACTGAAGCTTTCTTT.

The CDR3, as DNA: TGCGCCAGCACCCCGGGGGGGACCTATAATTCACCCCTCCACTTT. Translation: CASTPGGTYNSPLHF. The chain combines TRBV5-1 with TRBJ1-6; possible D gene TRBD1, 5 bases. Germline loops: CDR1 SGHRS, CDR2 YFSETQ. The CDR3 consists of 15 residues. V was trimmed by 6 bases and J by 2 bases, leaving 12 bases between them.

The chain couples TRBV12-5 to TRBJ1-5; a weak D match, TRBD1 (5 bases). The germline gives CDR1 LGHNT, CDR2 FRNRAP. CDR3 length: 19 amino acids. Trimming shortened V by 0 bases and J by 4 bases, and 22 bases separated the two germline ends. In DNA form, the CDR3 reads TGTGCTAGTGGTTTGGTAACCGGGACGGCCTTAAGATCAAATCAGCCCCAGCATTTT. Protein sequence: CASGLVTGTALRSNQPQHF.

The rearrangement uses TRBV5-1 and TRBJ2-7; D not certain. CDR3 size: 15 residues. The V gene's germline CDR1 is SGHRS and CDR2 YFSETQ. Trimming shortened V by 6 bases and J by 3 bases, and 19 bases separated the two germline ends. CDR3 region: CASILPAGEYYEQYF. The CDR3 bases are TGCGCCAGCATACTCCCGGCAGGAGAATACTACGAGCAGTACTTC.

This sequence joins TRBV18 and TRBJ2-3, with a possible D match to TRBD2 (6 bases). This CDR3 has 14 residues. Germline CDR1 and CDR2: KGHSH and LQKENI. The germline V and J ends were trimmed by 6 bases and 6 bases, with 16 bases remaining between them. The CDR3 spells CASSQGTPMDTQYF. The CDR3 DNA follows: TGTGCCAGCTCTCAAGGGACTCCAATGGATACGCAGTATTTT. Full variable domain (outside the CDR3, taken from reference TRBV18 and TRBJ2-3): NAGVMQNPRHLVRRRGQEARLRCSPMKGHSHVYWYRQLPEEGLKFMVYLQKENIIDESGMPKERFSAEFPKEGPSILRIQQVVRGDSAAYFCASSQGTPMDTQYFGPGTRLTVL.

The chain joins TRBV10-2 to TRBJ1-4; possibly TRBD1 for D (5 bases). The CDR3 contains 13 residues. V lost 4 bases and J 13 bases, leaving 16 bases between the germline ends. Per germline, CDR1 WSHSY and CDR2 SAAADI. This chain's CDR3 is CASSAQGGVGLFF. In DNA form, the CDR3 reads TGCGCCAGCAGTGCTCAGGGCGGGGTTGGACTGTTTTTT.

CDR3 nucleotide sequence: TGTGCCAGCAGCACCCGGGACAGGGTAGGCAATGAGCAGTTCTTC. This translates into CASSTRDRVGNEQFF. This chain links TRBV9 with TRBJ2-1, with TRBD1 matching 9 bases. CDR3 length: 15 amino acids. Trimming at V came to 4 bases and at J to 6 bases, leaving 8 bases not matched to a gene. CDR1 and CDR2 (germline): SGDLS, YYNGEE.

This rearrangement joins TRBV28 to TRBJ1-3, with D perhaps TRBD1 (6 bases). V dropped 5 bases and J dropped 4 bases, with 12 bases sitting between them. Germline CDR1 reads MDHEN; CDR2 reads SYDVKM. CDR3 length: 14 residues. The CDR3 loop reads CASSTRTDGNTIYF. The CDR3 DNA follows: TGTGCCAGCAGTACCCGGACAGACGGAAACACCATATATTTT.